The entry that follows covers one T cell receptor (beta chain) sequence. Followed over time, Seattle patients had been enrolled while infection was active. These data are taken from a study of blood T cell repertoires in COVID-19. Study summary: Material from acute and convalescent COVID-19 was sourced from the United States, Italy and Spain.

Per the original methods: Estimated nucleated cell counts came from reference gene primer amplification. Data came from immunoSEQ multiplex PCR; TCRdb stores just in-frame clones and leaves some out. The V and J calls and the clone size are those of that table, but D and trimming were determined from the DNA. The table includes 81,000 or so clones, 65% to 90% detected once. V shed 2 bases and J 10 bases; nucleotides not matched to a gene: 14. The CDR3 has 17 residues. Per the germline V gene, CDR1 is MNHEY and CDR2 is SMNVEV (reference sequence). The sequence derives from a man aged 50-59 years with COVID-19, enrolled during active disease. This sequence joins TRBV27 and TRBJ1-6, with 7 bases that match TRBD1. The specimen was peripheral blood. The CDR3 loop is CASSLSVRGNFRSPLHF. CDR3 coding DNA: TGTGCCAGCAGTTTAAGTGTCAGGGGGAATTTTCGGTCACCCCTCCACTTT.